What follows are 5 T cell receptor beta chains derived from one specimen sequenced in a study of siplizumab effects on memory and regulatory T cells. Profiling relied on immunoSEQ multiplex PCR, and the TCRdb table lists in-frame clones only, not all of them. This sample yields under 95,000 clones, of which 85% to 95% are seen a single time; around 0.3% belongs to the top ten. The sample was non-Treg CD4+ T cells sorted from blood. Every receptor here comes from a human donor in good health.

The CDR3 protein is CASSFGLAGASDTQYF. In DNA form, the CDR3 reads TGTGCCAGTAGTTTTGGACTAGCGGGAGCATCAGATACGCAGTATTTT. The V gene is TRBV19, the J gene TRBJ2-3, with 13 bases aligning to TRBD2. The germline V gene encodes CDR1 LNHDA and CDR2 SQIVND (reference sequence). The trim removed 5 bases at V and 4 bases at J, leaving 6 bases unmatched. This CDR3 region has 16 residues.

This chain joins TRBV30 and TRBJ1-1; 9 bases are a match to TRBD1. The CDR3 is 12 residues long. Germline CDR1 reads GTSNPN; CDR2 reads SVGIG (reference sequence). The V and J ends lost 2 bases and 10 bases, in that order; junction bases with no gene match: 5. This CDR3 reads CAWSPGQGRAFF. The CDR3 DNA sequence: TGTGCCTGGAGTCCCGGACAGGGGAGAGCTTTCTTT.

Only one count was recorded for this clone. V usage is TRBV30 and J usage is TRBJ2-1; 10 nucleotides match TRBD2. V shed 3 bases, J shed 1 base, and the junction held 9 bases outside the gene matches. In germline, CDR1 is GTSNPN, CDR2 SVGIG (reference sequence). CDR3 length: 17 amino acids. The CDR3 coding sequence is TGTGCCTGGAGGAGCCCGCGGGGACTAGCGTCCTACAATGAGCAGTTCTTC. It translates to CAWRSPRGLASYNEQFF.

The chain carries TRBV4-2 and TRBJ2-3; D is undetermined. V was shortened by 1 base and J by 4 bases, with 18 bases between the two germline ends. CDR3 length: 17 amino acids. Germline V gene data show CDR1 as LGHNA and CDR2 as YNFKEQ. The CDR3 DNA follows: TGTGCCAGCAGCCAAGCAATTGGCCGGATAGGATCAGATACGCAGTATTTT. It codes for CASSQAIGRIGSDTQYF.

The chain recombines TRBV10-2 with TRBJ1-2, with D unresolved. This CDR3 region has 12 residues. Germline lookup yields CDR1 WSHSY and CDR2 SAAADI. Trimming shortened V by 4 bases and J by 5 bases, and 8 bases separated the two germline ends. CDR3 DNA sequence: TGCGCCAGCAGTGTTGAGGGTTATGGCTACACCTTC. Translating gives CASSVEGYGYTF.